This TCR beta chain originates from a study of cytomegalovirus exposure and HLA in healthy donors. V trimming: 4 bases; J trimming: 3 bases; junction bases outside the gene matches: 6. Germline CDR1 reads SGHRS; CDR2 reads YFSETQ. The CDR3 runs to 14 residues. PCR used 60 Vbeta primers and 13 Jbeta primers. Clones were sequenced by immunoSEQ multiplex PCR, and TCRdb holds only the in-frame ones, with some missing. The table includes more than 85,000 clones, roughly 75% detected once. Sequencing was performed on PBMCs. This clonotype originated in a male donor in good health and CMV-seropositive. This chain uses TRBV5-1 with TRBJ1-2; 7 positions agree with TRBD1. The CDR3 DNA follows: TGCGCCAGCAGCCCCCCGGGACAGCACTATGGCTACACCTTC. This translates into CASSPPGQHYGYTF. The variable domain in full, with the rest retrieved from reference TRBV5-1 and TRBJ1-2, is KAGVTQTPRYLIKTRGQQVTLSCSPISGHRSVSWYQQTPGQGLQFLFEYFSETQRNKGNFPGRFSGRQFSNSRSEMNVSTLELGDSALYLCASSPPGQHYGYTFGSGTRLTVV.